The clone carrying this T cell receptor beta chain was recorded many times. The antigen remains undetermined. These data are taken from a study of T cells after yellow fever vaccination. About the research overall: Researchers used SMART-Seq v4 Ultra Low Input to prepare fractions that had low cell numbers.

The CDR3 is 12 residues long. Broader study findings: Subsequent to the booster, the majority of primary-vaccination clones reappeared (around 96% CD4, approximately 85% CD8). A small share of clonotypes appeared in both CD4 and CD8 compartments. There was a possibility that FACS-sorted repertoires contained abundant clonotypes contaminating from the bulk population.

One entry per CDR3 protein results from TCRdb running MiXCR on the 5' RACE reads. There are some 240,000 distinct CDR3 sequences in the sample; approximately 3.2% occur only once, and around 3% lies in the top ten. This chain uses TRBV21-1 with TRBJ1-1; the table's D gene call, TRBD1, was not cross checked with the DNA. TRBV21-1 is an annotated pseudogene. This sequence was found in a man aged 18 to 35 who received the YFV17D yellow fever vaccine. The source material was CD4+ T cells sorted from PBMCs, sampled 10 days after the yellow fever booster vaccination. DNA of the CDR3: TGTGCCAGCAGCAAAGGGAACAGGGAGACTTTCTTT. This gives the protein CASSKGNRETFF.